The 19 T cell receptor beta chains in this list originate from one sample, sequenced in a study of cytomegalovirus exposure and HLA in healthy donors. Repertoires were generated with immunoSEQ multiplex PCR, while TCRdb's copy carries only in-frame clones and drops some. This table holds 90,000 or so clones, around 84% found once. The sample consisted of PBMCs. These receptors were collected from a man aged 18 to 35 in good health and CMV-seropositive.

V usage is TRBV4-1 and J usage is TRBJ2-3; D perhaps matches TRBD1 (5 bases). Trimming stripped 4 bases from V and 1 base from J, with 18 bases between. Per germline, CDR1 MGHRA and CDR2 YSYEKL. The CDR3 contains 17 residues. CDR3 in amino acids: CASSPHQGYSGTDTQYF. The CDR3 DNA reads TGCGCCAGCAGCCCCCACCAGGGTTATTCTGGCACAGATACGCAGTATTTT.

The chain carries TRBV28 and TRBJ2-7; D is possibly TRBD2 (6 bases). Germline-derived CDR1 and CDR2 are MDHEN and SYDVKM. The V gene lost 7 bases and the J gene lost 2 bases, with 21 bases spanning the gap. The CDR3 runs 16 residues. The CDR3 DNA reads as TGTGCCAGCAAGGAGGGCTGGGGCCAGGGAACCTACGAGCAGTACGTC. It translates to CASKEGWGQGTYEQYV.

The chain joins TRBV7-9 to TRBJ2-7, with D tentatively TRBD2 (5 bases). CDR1 and CDR2 (germline): SEHNR, FQNEAQ (reference sequence). The CDR3 totals 14 residues. The V end was cut by 6 bases, the J end by 0 bases, with 12 bases between. The CDR3 here is CASRSGPSSYEQYF. CDR3 nucleotides: TGTGCCAGCAGAAGCGGTCCTAGCTCCTACGAGCAGTACTTC.

The chain uses TRBV5-1 and TRBJ2-3; TRBD2 matches 9 bases. CDR3 length equals 16 residues. With 0 bases clipped from V and 4 bases from J, the junction kept 6 bases outside the gene matches. The germline CDR1 and CDR2 sequences are SGHRS and YFSETQ. CDR3 sequence (DNA): TGCGCCAGCAGCTTGGCCAGGCGGGAGGGGTCAGATACGCAGTATTTT. Residues: CASSLARREGSDTQYF.

CDR3 sequence: CASTGQANTGELFF. As DNA, the CDR3 is TGTGCCAGCACGGGACAGGCCAACACCGGGGAGCTGTTTTTT. The chain joins TRBV7-6 to TRBJ2-2; 8 bases map to TRBD1. Looked up from germline, CDR1 is SGHVS and CDR2 is FNYEAQ. Losses at the gene ends were 7 bases for V and 2 bases for J; bases not matched to a gene: 3. The CDR3 is 14 amino acids.

The genes are TRBV5-4 and TRBJ2-3, with 9 bases matching TRBD2. CDR1 and CDR2 from the germline V gene are SGHNT and YYREEE (reference sequence). The V and J ends lost 2 bases and 0 bases, in that order; junction bases with no gene match: 4. This CDR3 comprises 16 residues. CDR3 coding DNA: TGTGCCAGCAGCTTCCCGACTAGCGGAAGCACAGATACGCAGTATTTT. It encodes CASSFPTSGSTDTQYF.

The V call is TRBV29-1, the J call TRBJ1-1, with 8 bases matching TRBD1. V shed 7 bases and J 7 bases; nucleotides not matched to a gene: 2. Germline lookup yields CDR1 SQVTM and CDR2 ANQGSEA. This CDR3 is built from 10 residues. CDR3 sequence: CSGGTGEAFF. The DNA for the CDR3 is TGCAGCGGTGGGACAGGTGAAGCTTTCTTT.

This chain joins TRBV7-9 and TRBJ2-7; 10 positions agree with TRBD1. Germline V gives CDR1 SEHNR, CDR2 FQNEAQ (reference sequence). CDR3 length: 15 amino acids. The J segment lost 5 bases and the V segment lost 5 bases, leaving 9 bases of the junction unmatched. CDR3 amino acids: CASSVPGTGVNEQYF. The DNA for the CDR3 is TGTGCCAGCAGCGTTCCGGGGACAGGGGTAAACGAGCAGTACTTC.

The V call is TRBV5-1, the J call TRBJ2-3; a possible D gene is TRBD2 (6 bases). Germline V gene sequence: CDR1 SGHRS, CDR2 YFSETQ. The CDR3 is 17 residues long. Between the trimmed V and J ends, which lost 5 bases and 1 base, there was a span of 20 bases. The CDR3, as DNA: TGCGCCAGCAGGGACTCGAACCGGCGGGACCGCACAGATACGCAGTATTTT. Amino acids: CASRDSNRRDRTDTQYF.

The chain is built from TRBV7-9 and TRBJ2-2; TRBD2 agrees at 7 bases. The CDR3 covers 18 residues. Trimming took 5 bases from V and 0 from J; bases not matched to a gene: 12. Germline assignment: CDR1 SEHNR and CDR2 FQNEAQ (reference sequence). The CDR3 protein is CASSTGTIDPPNTGELFF. CDR3 DNA: TGTGCCAGCAGCACCGGGACTATTGATCCACCGAACACCGGGGAGCTGTTTTTT.

This chain uses TRBV6-1 with TRBJ2-5; 7 positions match TRBD1. V lost 5 bases to trimming and J lost 4 bases; unmatched junction nucleotides: 4. The CDR3 spans 13 residues. Germline V gene data show CDR1 as MNHNS and CDR2 as SASEGT. The CDR3 region is CASSLTGRETQYF. The CDR3 DNA sequence: TGTGCCAGCAGTTTGACAGGGCGAGAGACCCAGTACTTC.

This chain uses TRBV28 with TRBJ1-4; TRBD1 might be the D (5 bases). Trimming removed 1 base from V and 7 bases from J, with 10 bases in between. This CDR3 spans 14 amino acids. Germline V lookup: CDR1 MDHEN, CDR2 SYDVKM. The CDR3 DNA is TGTGCCAGCAGTTTATTGGGGGGGGGTGAAAAACTGTTTTTT. It encodes CASSLLGGGEKLFF.

The chain recombines TRBV2 with TRBJ2-2; D call uncertain. The V gene's germline CDR1 is SNHLY and CDR2 FYNNEI. The CDR3 has 13 residues. Trimming left V 4 bases short and J 4 bases short, with 7 bases between. The chain's CDR3 is CASSAYSTGELFF. The CDR3 coding sequence is TGTGCCAGCAGTGCGTACTCCACCGGGGAGCTGTTTTTT.

V and J are TRBV7-8 and TRBJ2-5, with D maybe TRBD1 (6 bases). The CDR3 totals 16 residues. V lost 7 bases and J 1 base, leaving 19 bases between the germline ends. Germline V CDR1 and CDR2: SGHVS, FQNEAQ. Written as DNA, the CDR3 is TGTGCCAGCATCAAGGGGGTCGGGGTGTCCCAAGAGACCCAGTACTTC. Translated: CASIKGVGVSQETQYF.

This chain uses TRBV9 with TRBJ1-3; 8 bases line up with TRBD1. Looked up from germline, CDR1 is SGDLS and CDR2 is YYNGEE. Germline trimming cut 3 bases from V and 3 bases from J; bases unmatched to any gene: 5. There are 15 residues in the CDR3. CDR3 protein: CASSAYRGNGNTIYF. Here the CDR3 DNA reads TGTGCCAGCAGCGCCTACAGGGGGAATGGAAACACCATATATTTT.

The chain couples TRBV5-1 to TRBJ2-1; 7 nucleotides agree with TRBD1. CDR1 SGHRS and CDR2 YFSETQ come from the germline V gene. This CDR3 spans 15 amino acids. With V trimmed by 1 base and J by 4 bases, 5 bases remained unmatched. The CDR3 DNA sequence: TGCGCCAGCAGCTTGTTGGGGACAGAATACAATGAGCAGTTCTTC. Translation: CASSLLGTEYNEQFF. Full variable domain (missing parts from reference TRBV5-1 and TRBJ2-1): KAGVTQTPRYLIKTRGQQVTLSCSPISGHRSVSWYQQTPGQGLQFLFEYFSETQRNKGNFPGRFSGRQFSNSRSEMNVSTLELGDSALYLCASSLLGTEYNEQFFGPGTRLTVL.

J is TRBJ1-2 and V is TRBV19, with D possibly TRBD1 on 6 matching bases. V gave up 4 bases and J gave up 8 bases, with 17 bases separating them. Germline CDR1 reads LNHDA; CDR2 reads SQIVND (reference sequence). The CDR3 covers 14 residues. The CDR3 DNA is TGTGCCAGTAGTACCGGCGAGGTTAGGGGGGGCTACACCTTC. Translation gives CASSTGEVRGGYTF.

V is TRBV29-1 and J is TRBJ2-5; possibly TRBD1 for D (7 bases). Germline CDR1 is SQVTM and CDR2 is ANQGSEA. This CDR3 is 17 amino acids long. V lost 7 bases, J lost 1 base, and 25 bases lay in between. CDR3 residues: CSAATGQKPGGQETQYF. The CDR3 DNA reads TGCAGCGCCGCCACGGGACAGAAACCCGGGGGCCAAGAGACCCAGTACTTC.

The chain joins TRBV28 to TRBJ2-5; no clear D. The germline CDR1 and CDR2 sequences are MDHEN and SYDVKM. The CDR3 extends over 13 amino acids. The V end lost 5 bases, the J end lost 5 bases, and 12 bases lay between the germline ends. The CDR3 sequence: CASSPGPAETQYF. The CDR3, as DNA: TGTGCCAGCAGTCCTGGGCCGGCGGAGACCCAGTACTTC.